What follows describes a single TCR beta chain. Antigen specificity is unknown. Amplified TCR beta CDR3 regions derived from RNA transcripts. The TCR CDR3 first-round RT-PCR relied on the HTBI primer set. TCRdb re-called the multiplex PCR reads through MiXCR, storing one row per CDR3 protein. The top ten clones hold roughly 60% of a sample with roughly 280,000 distinct CDR3 sequences, over 20% of them seen once. Trimming cost V 5 bases and J 4 bases, with 17 bases left between them. Germline assignment: CDR1 SEHNR and CDR2 FQNEAQ (reference sequence). The CDR3 extends over 15 amino acids. This entry comes from a study of T cells in Graves' hyperthyroidism and ophthalmopathy. Findings of the study overall: In validation, the model predicted ophthalmopathy. These predictions came a median 6.5 months before onset.

The sequenced sample was blood. This sequence originates from a man aged 25-45 years with Graves' ophthalmopathy. V usage is TRBV7-9 and J usage is TRBJ1-2; D might be TRBD1 (6 bases). CDR3 nucleotide sequence: TGTGCCAGCAGCGACCTTGTAACAGGGACCTATGGCTACACCTTC. This sequence encodes CASSDLVTGTYGYTF.